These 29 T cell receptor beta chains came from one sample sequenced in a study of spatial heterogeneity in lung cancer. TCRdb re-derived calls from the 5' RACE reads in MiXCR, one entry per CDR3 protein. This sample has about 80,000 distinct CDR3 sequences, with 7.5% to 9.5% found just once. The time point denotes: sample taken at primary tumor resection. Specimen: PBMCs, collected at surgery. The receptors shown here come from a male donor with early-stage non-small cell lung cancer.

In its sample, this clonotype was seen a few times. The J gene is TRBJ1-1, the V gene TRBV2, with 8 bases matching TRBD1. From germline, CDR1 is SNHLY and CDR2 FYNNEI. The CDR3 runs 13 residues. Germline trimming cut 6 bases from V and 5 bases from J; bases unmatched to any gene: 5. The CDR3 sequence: CASRGDRLTEAFF. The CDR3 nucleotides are TGTGCCAGCAGAGGGGACAGGTTGACTGAAGCTTTCTTT.

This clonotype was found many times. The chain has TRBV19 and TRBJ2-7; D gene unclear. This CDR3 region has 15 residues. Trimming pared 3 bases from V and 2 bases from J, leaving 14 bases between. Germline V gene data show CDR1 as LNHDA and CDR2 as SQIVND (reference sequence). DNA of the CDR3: TGTGCCAGTAGTATTAGATCCACTAATCCCTACGAGCAGTACTTC. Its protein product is CASSIRSTNPYEQYF. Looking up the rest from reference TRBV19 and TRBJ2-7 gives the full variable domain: DGGITQSPKYLFRKEGQNVTLSCEQNLNHDAMYWYRQDPGQGLRLIYYSQIVNDFQKGDIAEGYSVSREKKESFPLTVTSAQKNPTAFYLCASSIRSTNPYEQYFGPGTRLTVT.

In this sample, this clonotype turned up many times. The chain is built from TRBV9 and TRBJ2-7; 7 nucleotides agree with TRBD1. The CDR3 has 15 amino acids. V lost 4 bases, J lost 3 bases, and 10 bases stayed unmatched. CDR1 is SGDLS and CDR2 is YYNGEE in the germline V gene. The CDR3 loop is CASSLRAGGIYEQYF. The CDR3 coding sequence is TGTGCCAGCAGCCTGCGGGCAGGGGGTATCTACGAGCAGTACTTC.

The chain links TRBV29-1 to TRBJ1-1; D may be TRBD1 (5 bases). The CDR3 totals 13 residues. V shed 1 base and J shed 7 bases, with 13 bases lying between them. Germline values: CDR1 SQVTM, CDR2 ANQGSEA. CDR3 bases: TGCAGCGTTGAAGGACAGCTCCGGAGTGAAGCTTTCTTT. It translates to CSVEGQLRSEAFF.

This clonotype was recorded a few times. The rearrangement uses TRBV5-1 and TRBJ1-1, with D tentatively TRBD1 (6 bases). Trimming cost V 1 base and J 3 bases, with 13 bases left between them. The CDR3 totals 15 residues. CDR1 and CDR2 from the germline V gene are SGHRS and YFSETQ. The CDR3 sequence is CASSLLAQGYTEAFF. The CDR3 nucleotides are TGCGCCAGCAGCTTGTTGGCACAGGGATACACTGAAGCTTTCTTT.

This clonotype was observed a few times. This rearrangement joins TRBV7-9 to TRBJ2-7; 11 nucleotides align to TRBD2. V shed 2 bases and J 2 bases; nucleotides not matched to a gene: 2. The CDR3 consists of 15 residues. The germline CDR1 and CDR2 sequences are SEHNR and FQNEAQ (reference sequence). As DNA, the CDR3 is TGTGCCAGCAGCTTACTGACTAGCGGGGCCTACGAGCAGTACTTC. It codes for CASSLLTSGAYEQYF. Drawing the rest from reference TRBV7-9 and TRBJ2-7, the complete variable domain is DTGVSQNPRHKITKRGQNVTFRCDPISEHNRLYWYRQTLGQGPEFLTYFQNEAQLEKSRLLSDRFSAERPKGSFSTLEIQRTEQGDSAMYLCASSLLTSGAYEQYFGPGTRLTVT.

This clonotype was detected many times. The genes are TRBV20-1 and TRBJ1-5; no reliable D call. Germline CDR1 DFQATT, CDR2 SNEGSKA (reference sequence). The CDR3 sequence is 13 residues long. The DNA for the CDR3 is TGCAGCGTTAGTAGGGATGTTGATCAGCCCCAGCATTTT. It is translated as CSVSRDVDQPQHF.

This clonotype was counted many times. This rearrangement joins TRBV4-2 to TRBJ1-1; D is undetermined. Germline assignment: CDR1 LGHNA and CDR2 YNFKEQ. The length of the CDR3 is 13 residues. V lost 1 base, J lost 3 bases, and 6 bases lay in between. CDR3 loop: CASSQVTDTEAFF. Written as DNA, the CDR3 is TGTGCCAGCAGCCAAGTAACGGACACTGAAGCTTTCTTT.

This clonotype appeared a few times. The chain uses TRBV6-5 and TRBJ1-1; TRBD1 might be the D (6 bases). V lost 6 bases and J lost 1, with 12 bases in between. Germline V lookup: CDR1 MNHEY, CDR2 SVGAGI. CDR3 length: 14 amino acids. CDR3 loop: CASSLNRENTEAFF. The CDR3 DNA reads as TGTGCCAGCAGCCTCAACAGGGAGAACACTGAAGCTTTCTTT.

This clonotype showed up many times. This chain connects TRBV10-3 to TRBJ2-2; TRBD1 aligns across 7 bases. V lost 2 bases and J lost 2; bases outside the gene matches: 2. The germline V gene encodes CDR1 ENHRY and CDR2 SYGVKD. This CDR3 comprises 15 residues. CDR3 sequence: CAISEAGGNTGELFF. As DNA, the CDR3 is TGTGCCATCAGTGAGGCAGGGGGAAACACCGGGGAGCTGTTTTTT.

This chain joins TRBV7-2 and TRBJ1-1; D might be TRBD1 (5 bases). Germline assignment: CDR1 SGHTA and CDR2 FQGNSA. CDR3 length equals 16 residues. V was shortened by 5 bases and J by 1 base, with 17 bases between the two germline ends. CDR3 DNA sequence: TGTGCCAGCAGCCTAGGGGCTGCGACAGCGAACACTGAAGCTTTCTTT. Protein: CASSLGAATANTEAFF. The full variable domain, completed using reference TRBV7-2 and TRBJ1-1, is GAGVSQSPSNKVTEKGKDVELRCDPISGHTALYWYRQSLGQGLEFLIYFQGNSAPDKSGLPSDRFSAERTGGSVSTLTIQRTQQEDSAVYLCASSLGAATANTEAFFGQGTRLTVV.

CDR3 DNA: TGTGCCAGCAGCTTGATTAGCGGACTGTGGTTAAGCTCCTACAATGAGCAGTTCTTC. Protein: CASSLISGLWLSSYNEQFF. The J gene is TRBJ2-1, the V gene TRBV5-6, with a tentative D call TRBD2 (6 bases). V shed 1 base and J shed 0 bases, with 20 bases lying between them. Germline CDR1 is SGHDT and CDR2 is YYEEEE. The CDR3 is made up of 19 amino acids.

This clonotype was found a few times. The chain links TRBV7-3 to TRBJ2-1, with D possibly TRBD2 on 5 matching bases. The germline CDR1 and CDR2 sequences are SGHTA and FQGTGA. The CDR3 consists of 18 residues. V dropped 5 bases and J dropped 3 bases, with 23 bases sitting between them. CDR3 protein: CASSPRPSTNGDYNEQFF. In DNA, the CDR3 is TGTGCCAGCAGCCCCCGTCCTAGCACTAACGGGGACTACAATGAGCAGTTCTTC.

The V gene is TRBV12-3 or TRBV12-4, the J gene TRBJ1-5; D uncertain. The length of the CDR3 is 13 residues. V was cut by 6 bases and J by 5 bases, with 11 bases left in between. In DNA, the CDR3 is TGTGCCAGCAGCCCGTCCGGCTATCAGCCCCAGCATTTT. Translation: CASSPSGYQPQHF.

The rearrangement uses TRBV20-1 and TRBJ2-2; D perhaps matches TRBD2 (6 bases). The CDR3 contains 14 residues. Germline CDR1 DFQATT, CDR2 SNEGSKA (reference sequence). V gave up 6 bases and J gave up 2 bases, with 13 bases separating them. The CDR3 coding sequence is TGCAGTGCGACCGGGACTTATAACACCGGGGAGCTGTTTTTT. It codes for CSATGTYNTGELFF.

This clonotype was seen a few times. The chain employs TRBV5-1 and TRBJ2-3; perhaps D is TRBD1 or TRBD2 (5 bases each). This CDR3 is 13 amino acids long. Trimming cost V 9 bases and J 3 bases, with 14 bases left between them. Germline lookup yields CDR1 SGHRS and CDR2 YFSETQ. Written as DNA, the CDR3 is TGCGCCACCGCCTCGGGGCAAACAGATACGCAGTATTTT. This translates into CATASGQTDTQYF. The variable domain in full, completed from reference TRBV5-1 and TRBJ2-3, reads KAGVTQTPRYLIKTRGQQVTLSCSPISGHRSVSWYQQTPGQGLQFLFEYFSETQRNKGNFPGRFSGRQFSNSRSEMNVSTLELGDSALYLCATASGQTDTQYFGPGTRLTVL.

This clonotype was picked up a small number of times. CDR3 bases: TGTGCCAGCAGTCGTCTAGCGGGAGGGAATACAGATACGCAGTATTTT. It translates to CASSRLAGGNTDTQYF. The chain uses TRBV4-2 and TRBJ2-3; 12 bases align to TRBD2. Losses at the gene ends were 6 bases for V and 3 bases for J; bases not matched to a gene: 7. CDR1 is LGHNA, CDR2 YNFKEQ, per germline. The CDR3 runs 16 residues.

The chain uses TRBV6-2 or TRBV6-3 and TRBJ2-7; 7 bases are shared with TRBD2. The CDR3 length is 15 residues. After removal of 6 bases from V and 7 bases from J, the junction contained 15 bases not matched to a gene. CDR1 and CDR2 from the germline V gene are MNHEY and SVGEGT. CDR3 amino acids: CASSHIGEREEEQYF. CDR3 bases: TGTGCCAGCAGCCATATAGGAGAGCGGGAAGAAGAGCAGTACTTC.

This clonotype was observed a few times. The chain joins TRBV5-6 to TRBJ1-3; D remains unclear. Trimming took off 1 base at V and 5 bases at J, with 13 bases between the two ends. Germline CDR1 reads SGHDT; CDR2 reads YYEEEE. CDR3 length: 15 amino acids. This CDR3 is CASSLRAVSRNTIYF. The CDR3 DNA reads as TGTGCCAGCAGCTTGCGGGCAGTCAGTAGAAACACCATATATTTT.

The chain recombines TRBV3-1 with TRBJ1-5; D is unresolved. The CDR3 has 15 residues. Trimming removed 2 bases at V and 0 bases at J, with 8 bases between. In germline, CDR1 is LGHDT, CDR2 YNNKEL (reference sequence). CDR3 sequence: CASSQSQTSNQPQHF. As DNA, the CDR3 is TGTGCCAGCAGCCAAAGTCAGACTAGCAATCAGCCCCAGCATTTT.

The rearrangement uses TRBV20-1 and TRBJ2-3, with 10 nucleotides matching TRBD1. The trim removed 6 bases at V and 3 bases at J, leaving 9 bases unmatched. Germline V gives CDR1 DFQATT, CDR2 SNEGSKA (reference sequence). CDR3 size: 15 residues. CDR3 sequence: CSAQTGTGATDTQYF. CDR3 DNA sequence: TGCAGTGCCCAGACCGGGACAGGGGCGACAGATACGCAGTATTTT.

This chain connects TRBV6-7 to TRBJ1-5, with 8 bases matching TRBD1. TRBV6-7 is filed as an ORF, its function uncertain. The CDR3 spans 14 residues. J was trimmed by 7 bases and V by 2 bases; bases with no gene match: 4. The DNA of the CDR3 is TGTGCCAGCAGTTACCCAGGGGGCTTACAGCCCCAGCATTTT. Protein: CASSYPGGLQPQHF.

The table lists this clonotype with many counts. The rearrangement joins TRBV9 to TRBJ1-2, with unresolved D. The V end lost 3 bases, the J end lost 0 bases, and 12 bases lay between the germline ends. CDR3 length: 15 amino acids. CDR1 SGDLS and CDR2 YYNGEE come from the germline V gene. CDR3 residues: CASSADIRANYGYTF. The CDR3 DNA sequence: TGTGCCAGCAGCGCGGATATTCGAGCTAACTATGGCTACACCTTC.

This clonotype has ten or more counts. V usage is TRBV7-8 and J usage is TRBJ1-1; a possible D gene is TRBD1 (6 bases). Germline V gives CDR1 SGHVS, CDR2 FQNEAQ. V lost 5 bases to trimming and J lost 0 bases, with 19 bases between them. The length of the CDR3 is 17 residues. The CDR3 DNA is TGTGCCAGCAGCCTAAGGAAGGGGGAGGGCATGAACACTGAAGCTTTCTTT. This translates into CASSLRKGEGMNTEAFF.

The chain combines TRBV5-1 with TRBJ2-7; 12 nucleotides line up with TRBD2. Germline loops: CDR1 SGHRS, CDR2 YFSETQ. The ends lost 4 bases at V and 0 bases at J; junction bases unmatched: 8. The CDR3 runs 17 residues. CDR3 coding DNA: TGCGCCAGCAGCCCTGGACTAGCGGGGCCGAGCTCCTACGAGCAGTACTTC. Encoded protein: CASSPGLAGPSSYEQYF.

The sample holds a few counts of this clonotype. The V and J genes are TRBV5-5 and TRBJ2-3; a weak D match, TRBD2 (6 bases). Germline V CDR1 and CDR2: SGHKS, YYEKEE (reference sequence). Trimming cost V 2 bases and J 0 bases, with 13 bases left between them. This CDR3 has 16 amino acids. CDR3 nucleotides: TGTGCCAGCAGCTTATTGTCTAGCGAGAGCACAGATACGCAGTATTTT. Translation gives CASSLLSSESTDTQYF. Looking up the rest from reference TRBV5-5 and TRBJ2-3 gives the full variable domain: DAGVTQSPTHLIKTRGQQVTLRCSPISGHKSVSWYQQVLGQGPQFIFQYYEKEERGRGNFPDRFSARQFPNYSSELNVNALLLGDSALYLCASSLLSSESTDTQYFGPGTRLTVL.

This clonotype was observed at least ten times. Here the CDR3 reads CASSQAQSKGLYEQYF. Here the CDR3 DNA reads TGCGCCAGCAGCCAGGCACAGTCGAAAGGGCTCTACGAGCAGTACTTC. The rearrangement uses TRBV4-1 and TRBJ2-7; D ambiguous. The germline V gene encodes CDR1 MGHRA and CDR2 YSYEKL. The V end lost 3 bases, the J end lost 3 bases, and 18 bases lay between the germline ends. The CDR3 extends over 16 amino acids.

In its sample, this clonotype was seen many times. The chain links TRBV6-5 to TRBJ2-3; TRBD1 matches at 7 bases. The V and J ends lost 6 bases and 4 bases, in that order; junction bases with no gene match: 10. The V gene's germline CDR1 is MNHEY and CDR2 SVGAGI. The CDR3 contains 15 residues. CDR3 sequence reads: CASRFTGVGADTQYF. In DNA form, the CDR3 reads TGTGCCAGCAGATTTACAGGGGTTGGAGCAGATACGCAGTATTTT.

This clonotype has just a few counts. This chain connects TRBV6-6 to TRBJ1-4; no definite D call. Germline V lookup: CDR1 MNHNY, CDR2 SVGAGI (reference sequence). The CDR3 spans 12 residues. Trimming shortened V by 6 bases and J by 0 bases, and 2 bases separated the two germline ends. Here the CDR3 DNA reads TGTGCCAGCAGAACAACTAATGAAAAACTGTTTTTT. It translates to CASRTTNEKLFF.